This TCR beta chain was captured in a study of cytomegalovirus exposure and HLA in healthy donors. General study findings and limits: TCR beta chains numbering some 160 were designated cytomegalovirus-associated. Earlier analysis yielded a pattern in which most TCR beta V segments were productive about 87% or about 30% of the time. In a later analysis, CMV-associated beta chains were mostly HLA-associated, it appeared.

CDR3 length equals 17 residues. The junction had 5 bases not matched to a gene; V was cut back by 0 bases and J by 1 base. The V gene's germline CDR1 is MGHRA and CDR2 YSYEKL. A word on this clone: The antigen remains undetermined.

The primer mix had 60 Vbeta and 13 Jbeta primers. TCRdb keeps only in-frame clones here, not all; method: immunoSEQ multiplex PCR. The table has around 190,000 clones, roughly four fifths seen once. The gene calls are TRBV4-1 and TRBJ2-1; 8 nucleotides align to TRBD2. The receptor was isolated from a man aged 25-45 years in good health and CMV-seronegative. The sequencing input was PBMCs. CDR3 protein: CASSQDPSGSSYNEQFF. CDR3 sequence (DNA): TGCGCCAGCAGCCAAGATCCAAGCGGGAGTTCCTACAATGAGCAGTTCTTC.